This T cell receptor (beta chain) was recovered during a study of molecular identifiers for immune sequencing clone quantification. Study findings and constraints: The study found clones above 20 RNA copies held over 98% of effector molecules and under 1% in naive cells. A shared barcode on identical TCR molecules could lead to underestimated sizes for highly expanded clones.

TCRdb reanalysed the PCR reads using MiXCR and keeps one entry per CDR3 protein. The sample yields about 640,000 distinct CDR3 sequences, about 20% seen once. The CDR3 contains 15 residues. V shed 4 bases, J shed 2 bases, and the junction held 6 bases outside the gene matches. Sorting defined naive CD8 T cells as CD8+CD4-CCR7+CD45RA+. This clonotype came up many times. As yet, its antigen is unknown. V and J are TRBV12-3 or TRBV12-4 and TRBJ2-3; 7 positions match TRBD1. This clonotype originated in a human donor in good health. Some libraries in this study had Jurkat cell RNA spiked in. Sequenced sample: naive CD8+ T cells from blood, with Jurkat cell RNA spiked in. Described subset: FACS-sorted CD8+CD4-CCR7+CD45RA+ naive T cells. This CDR3 reads CASSSGQIYTDTQYF. The CDR3 bases are TGTGCCAGCAGTTCGGGACAGATTTACACAGATACGCAGTATTTT.